This TCR beta chain was sequenced for a study of shared clonotypes between healthy human individuals. Study-wide context: Each donor had three CD4 naive, three CD4 memory, two CD8 naive and one CD8 memory plate. Study outcomes and limitations: Naive subsets tended to show greater estimated richness than memory subsets.

Trimming removed 4 bases from V and 1 base from J, with 17 bases in between. This CDR3 has 17 residues. The germline V gene encodes CDR1 MGHRA and CDR2 YSYEKL. TCRdb's table, derived via immunoSEQ multiplex PCR, lists solely in-frame clones and lacks some. Here the sample spans 2 million to 2.5 million clones, approximately 93% being singletons. About this clone itself: Its antigen is not known.

The receptor was derived from a man younger than 35 in good health. Some clones in this sample may be carry-over from other donors' samples. The sequenced sample consisted of naive CD4+ T cells from PBMCs. Regarding subset: CD45RA+ positively selected. V usage is TRBV4-1 and J usage is TRBJ2-1; no reliable D call. The DNA of the CDR3 is TGCGCCAGCAGCCCCCTCCTACCTCGTAAGTCCTACAATGAGCAGTTCTTC. Translation gives CASSPLLPRKSYNEQFF.